This T cell receptor (beta chain) was sequenced during a study of a mutant IDH1 vaccine in newly diagnosed glioma. The wider study: Held at week 35, visit V12 was the safety follow-up, and visit V13 followed at week 47.

Only in-frame clones appear in the TCRdb table, and some are missing; sequencing was by immunoSEQ multiplex PCR. The sample carries tens of thousands of clones, roughly 70% recorded once. This sample's time point: week 47, end of study. All doses held 300 ug of mutant IDH1 20-mer peptide, with topical imiquimod. Eight vaccinations were given in weeks 1, 3, 5, 7, 11, 15, 19 and 23. Donors had new WHO grade 3 or 4 IDH1-mutant, ATRX-lost astrocytomas. With regard to this clone: The antigen is unknown.

General observations from the study: Shifts in the top peripheral T cell clonotypes seemed unrelated to pseudoprogression.

The material was PBMCs, obtained from a glioma patient whose treatment included an IDH1 peptide vaccine. The source of this sequence is a man between 35 and 55 years old with glioma.

The CDR3 DNA follows: TGCGCCAGCAGCTTGGGACAGAGGGTCGAGCAGTACTTC. Amino acid sequence: CASSLGQRVEQYF. The chain recombines TRBV5-1 with TRBJ2-7, with D possibly being TRBD1 or TRBD2 (5 bases each). The CDR3 consists of 13 residues. V shed 0 bases and J shed 6 bases, with 10 bases lying between them. Germline lookup yields CDR1 SGHRS and CDR2 YFSETQ. Full variable domain (remainder filled in from reference TRBV5-1 and TRBJ2-7): KAGVTQTPRYLIKTRGQQVTLSCSPISGHRSVSWYQQTPGQGLQFLFEYFSETQRNKGNFPGRFSGRQFSNSRSEMNVSTLELGDSALYLCASSLGQRVEQYFGPGTRLTVT.